Listed below are T cell receptor beta chains from one sample, sequenced in a study of blood T cell repertoires in COVID-19. Generated by immunoSEQ multiplex PCR, the TCRdb table keeps only in-frame clones and is missing some. The sample lists some 530,000 clones, around 85% occurring once. Sample: peripheral blood. The source of these receptors is a human donor in a cohort sampled during active COVID-19. Each CDR3 is given with its conserved first and last residue. D genes are given only for firm matches. A row's size may be missing; if present it is once, few, many or a size class.

TRBV15	TRBJ2-6	.	TRBD1	TGTGCCACCAGCCAAGGACAGGTCTCTGGGGCCAACGTCCTGACTTTC	CATSQGQVSGANVLTF
TRBV28	TRBJ1-2	once	.	TGTGCCAGCAGTCCGGGGGGCCTTGGGTATGGCTACACCTTC	CASSPGGLGYGYTF
TRBV14	TRBJ2-7	.	.	TGTGCCAGCAGCCAAGACTTAGGGGAAACGTTAACCTACGAGCAGTACTTC	CASSQDLGETLTYEQYF
TRBV19	TRBJ1-5	.	.	TGTGCCAGTGGGGGCGTTGGGGCCCAGCATTTT	CASGGVGAQHF
TRBV3-1/TRBV3-2	TRBJ2-1	.	TRBD2	TGTGCCAGCAGCGTCGTCGGCGGGAGGGCCCCGCAGTTCTTC	CASSVVGGRAPQFF
TRBV5-1	TRBJ2-5	.	TRBD1	TGCGCCAGCAGCGCGACCGGACAGGGCGCAGAGACCCAGTACTTC	CASSATGQGAETQYF
TRBV9	TRBJ2-3	.	.	TGTGCCAGCAGCGTCGGGGTGGGAAGCACAGATACGCAGTATTTT	CASSVGVGSTDTQYF
TRBV28	TRBJ2-5	.	.	TGTGCCAGCAGTTCTTGGGGGGGGCAGGGGACCCAGTACTTC	CASSSWGGQGTQYF
TRBV29-1	TRBJ2-1	.	TRBD1	TGCAGCGTTGAACTGGGACAGGGGATTAGTCAGTTCTTC	CSVELGQGISQFF
TRBV7-3	TRBJ2-1	.	TRBD2	TGTGCCAGCAGCCTGCGGACTAGCGCGGACAATGAGCAGTTCTTC	CASSLRTSADNEQFF
TRBV2	TRBJ1-1	.	.	TGTGCCAGCGGGGCCCCGAACACTGAAGCTTTCTTT	CASGAPNTEAFF
TRBV7-3	TRBJ2-1	.	TRBD2	TGTGCCAGCAGCTTAGGGACTAGCGGGAGCAATGAGCAGTTCTTC	CASSLGTSGSNEQFF
TRBV6-5	TRBJ2-1	.	.	TGTGCCAGCAGTTACTCACCCCTCACGGGGTACAATGAGCAGTTCTTC	CASSYSPLTGYNEQFF
TRBV27	TRBJ1-3	once	.	TGTGCCAGCAGTGGGAGACGGACTGGAAACACCATATATTTT	CASSGRRTGNTIYF
TRBV5-6	TRBJ2-7	once	TRBD1	TGTGCCAGCAGCTTCGGCAGGGGGCAGGGCGAGCAGTACTTC	CASSFGRGQGEQYF
TRBV19	TRBJ2-7	.	.	TGTGCCAGTAGTATGAGGGGGTTTGCCTACGAGCAGTACTTC	CASSMRGFAYEQYF
TRBV28	TRBJ1-2	.	.	TGTGCCAGCACACGGGCAGGGGCTTTTACCGGCTACACCTTC	CASTRAGAFTGYTF
TRBV3-1/TRBV3-2	TRBJ2-7	.	TRBD2	TGTGCCAGCAGCCAAGATCTTACTAGCGGGAGTTCCGAGCAGTACTTC	CASSQDLTSGSSEQYF
TRBV6-6	TRBJ1-4	.	.	TGTGCCAGCAGCTCGCGATCGGGAAGCCTCCATGAAAAACTGTTTTTT	CASSSRSGSLHEKLFF
TRBV5-6	TRBJ2-5	once	TRBD1	TGTGCCAGCAGCTTGGCCAAGGGGACAGGGGACCACGGGGAGACCCAGTACTTC	CASSLAKGTGDHGETQYF
TRBV7-8	TRBJ1-4	.	TRBD1	TGTGCCAGCAGCCCCGGGACAGGGGAGGTATATAATGAAAAACTGTTTTTT	CASSPGTGEVYNEKLFF
TRBV5-1	TRBJ1-2	.	TRBD1	TGCGCCAGCAGCGGGGGGACAGGGTATGGCTACACCTTC	CASSGGTGYGYTF
TRBV19	TRBJ1-1	.	.	TGTGCCAGTAAAACCGGGGGGAAGACCACTGAAGCTTTCTTT	CASKTGGKTTEAFF
TRBV9	TRBJ2-4	.	.	TGTGCCAGCTCGACTACCGGAAACATTCAGTACTTC	CASSTTGNIQYF
TRBV2	TRBJ1-1	.	TRBD1	TGTGCCAGCAGGGATAGACAGGGATTGGACTTAGCTTTCTTT	CASRDRQGLDLAFF
TRBV19	TRBJ1-1	.	.	TGTGCCAGTAGGACAATAGGGGCCCGGCACACTGAAGCTTTCTTT	CASRTIGARHTEAFF
TRBV19	TRBJ2-1	.	TRBD2	TGTGCCAGTAGTTCACAGAGCGGGAGGGGGTATGAGCAGTTCTTC	CASSSQSGRGYEQFF
TRBV11-2	TRBJ2-1	.	TRBD2	TGTGCCAGCAGCCCGGGACTAGCGGGAGGCCCCAGGATCTTC	CASSPGLAGGPRIF
TRBV6-1	TRBJ1-5	.	.	TGTGCCAGCAGTGACAGGGTGCAGCCCCAGCATTTT	CASSDRVQPQHF
TRBV19	TRBJ1-2	.	TRBD1	TGTGCCAGTGGACAGGTTGGTGGCTACACCTTC	CASGQVGGYTF
TRBV9	TRBJ1-5	.	TRBD1	TGTGCCAGCAGCTGGGGACAGGGAGGCAATCAGCCCCAGCATTTT	CASSWGQGGNQPQHF
TRBV3-1/TRBV3-2	TRBJ2-7	.	TRBD2	TGTGCCAGCAGCCAAGAGACGGAACCGGGACTAGCGGGGACCTCGGACGAGCAGTACTTC	CASSQETEPGLAGTSDEQYF
TRBV7-3	TRBJ2-7	.	TRBD1	TGTGCCAGCAGCTCCCGGGACAGGGGGGGAGAGCAGTACTTC	CASSSRDRGGEQYF
TRBV9	TRBJ2-1	.	TRBD2	TGTGCCAGCAGCACTAGCGGGGGACGGGACAATGAGCAGTTCTTC	CASSTSGGRDNEQFF
TRBV11-2	TRBJ2-3	.	.	TGTGCCAGCAGCTTATGCGGGGAGCCCGACACATGTACGCAGTATTTT	CASSLCGEPDTCTQYF
TRBV7-2	TRBJ1-1	.	.	TGTGCCAGCAGCTTAGGAGCGCGCGGGGCTTTCTTT	CASSLGARGAFF
TRBV7-8	TRBJ1-5	.	.	TGTGCCAGCAGCCCCGGGGTAGGCAATCAGCCCCAGCATTTT	CASSPGVGNQPQHF
TRBV4-3	TRBJ2-1	.	TRBD2	TGCGCCAGCAGTCCTCTAGCGGGAGGGCCCGGTGAGCAGTTCTTC	CASSPLAGGPGEQFF
TRBV28	TRBJ1-6	.	.	TGTGCCAGCAACCCTCCCGGCGGGGGGCTGGATTCACCCCTCCACTTT	CASNPPGGGLDSPLHF
TRBV2	TRBJ1-1	once	.	TGTGCCGGCTCCGTGGGGAGGGGAGGTGACACTGAAGCTTTCTTT	CAGSVGRGGDTEAFF
TRBV3-1/TRBV3-2	TRBJ2-5	.	.	TGTGCCAGCAGCCACAGGGGTAGGGAGGAGACCCAGTACTTC	CASSHRGREETQYF
TRBV5-5	TRBJ2-7	.	.	TGTGCCAGCAGCTTGGTCCTACAGACAAACGAGCAGTACTTC	CASSLVLQTNEQYF
TRBV19	TRBJ1-6	.	TRBD1	TGTGCCAGTAGAGACAGGGGAAATTCACCCCTCCACTTT	CASRDRGNSPLHF
TRBV24-1	TRBJ2-5	.	TRBD2	TGTGCCACCAGTGATTCCCGGACTAGCCAACGGGGGGAGACCCAGTACTTC	CATSDSRTSQRGETQYF
TRBV7-2	TRBJ1-2	.	.	TGTGCCAGCAGCTTAGAACGCCAGGGAGGTGGCTACACCTTC	CASSLERQGGGYTF
TRBV5-1	TRBJ2-3	.	.	TGCGCCAGCAGCCCGCTCCGGGGAGAAACAGATACGCAGTATTTT	CASSPLRGETDTQYF
TRBV2	TRBJ1-2	few	.	TGTGCCAGCACAAGGGGCGTCTATGGCTACACCTTC	CASTRGVYGYTF
TRBV4-3	TRBJ2-7	.	TRBD1	TGCGCCAGCAGCCAGGACAGGGACCACGAGCAGTACTTC	CASSQDRDHEQYF
TRBV10-1	TRBJ2-1	.	TRBD2	TGCGCCAGCAGTGTGGCTAGCGGGAGCTACAATGAGCAGTTCTTC	CASSVASGSYNEQFF
TRBV19	TRBJ2-3	.	TRBD2	TGTGCCAGTAGTATTATTAGGGGAGGGTCAGATACGCAGTATTTT	CASSIIRGGSDTQYF
TRBV27	TRBJ2-1	once	.	TGTGCCAGCAGTTTAAAGCGTTACAATGAGCAGTTCTTC	CASSLKRYNEQFF
TRBV30	TRBJ1-2	.	.	TGTGCCTGGAGCCGACTCAGGACAGCGACTAACTATGGCTACACCTTC	CAWSRLRTATNYGYTF
TRBV5-1	TRBJ1-2	.	.	TGCGCCAGCAGCGAGACCCTCGGAGAAGGAGGCTACACCTTC	CASSETLGEGGYTF
TRBV19	TRBJ2-2	.	.	TGTGCCACAAAAACACAGGCAACGTACGGGGAGCTGTTTTTT	CATKTQATYGELFF
TRBV5-4	TRBJ1-2	.	.	TGTGCCAGCAGCTTGGACATATCTAACTATGGCTACACCTTC	CASSLDISNYGYTF
TRBV6-6	TRBJ2-1	.	TRBD1	TGTGCCAGCATTCCAGGGGGAAACTACAATGAGCAGTTCTTC	CASIPGGNYNEQFF
TRBV19	TRBJ2-2	.	TRBD1	TGTGCCAGTAACCCGGACAGGGAAAGAACCGGGGAGCTGTTTTTT	CASNPDRERTGELFF